The rows below give T cell receptor beta chains drawn from one sample of a study of siplizumab effects on memory and regulatory T cells. Some clones are missing from TCRdb's copy, which holds only in-frame ones; the method was immunoSEQ multiplex PCR. The data hold about 100,000 clones, with about 91% observed a single time. The sequenced sample consisted of CD4+ T cells sorted from blood. The receptors here all came from a human donor in good health. Some clones in this sample may be carry-over from other donors' samples. The CDR3 runs from the conserved cysteine through the conserved F or W. The D gene is left open where the match is weak. Not all rows give a size; the values are once, few, many and, for expanded clones, a class.

v_call	clone_size	j_call	d_call	cdr3_aa
TRBV19	-	TRBJ2-7	-	CASSLRGGSSYEQYF
TRBV10-3	-	TRBJ2-5	TRBD2	CAISESTSGITETQYF
TRBV4-2	-	TRBJ2-6	-	CASSKLIKGYSRANVLTF
TRBV28	-	TRBJ1-2	-	CASSRYAGRYNYGYTF
TRBV5-1	-	TRBJ2-2	-	CASSLEAGLNTGELFF
TRBV11-1	-	TRBJ1-2	-	CASSLDRARGLGGYTF
TRBV5-1	-	TRBJ2-5	TRBD2	CASSLLAGGQETQYF
TRBV6-1	-	TRBJ1-2	-	CASSETPISNGYTF
TRBV9	-	TRBJ2-2	-	CASSADESFGELFF
TRBV18	-	TRBJ1-2	-	CASSPPGSNYGYTF
TRBV12-5	-	TRBJ2-7	TRBD2	CASGSPGPRGGEQYF
TRBV29-1	-	TRBJ2-7	-	CSVARDAAYEQYF
TRBV5-4	-	TRBJ2-5	TRBD2	CASSLEGRALTQYF
TRBV5-6	-	TRBJ2-2	-	CASSLSRGNTGELFF
TRBV18	-	TRBJ1-2	-	CASSPQANYGYTF
TRBV2	-	TRBJ2-5	-	CASTKEGLQETQYF
TRBV6-5	-	TRBJ2-5	TRBD1	CASSSWQGAEETQYF
TRBV14	-	TRBJ1-2	TRBD1	CASSQGTGRSGYTF
TRBV9	-	TRBJ2-1	-	CASSYTGHEQFF
TRBV18	-	-	TRBD1	CASSPRDRLYEQYF
TRBV2	-	TRBJ2-3	-	CASSGARADTQYF
TRBV6-5	-	TRBJ1-1	TRBD1	CASSYLLTGGGTEAFF
TRBV6-4	-	TRBJ1-1	-	CASGAGEGGTEAFF
TRBV19	-	TRBJ2-1	-	CASTSSPGWGNNEQFF
TRBV19	-	TRBJ1-1	-	CASSSDGSGTEAFF
TRBV19	-	TRBJ2-2	TRBD1	CASAAGTGGIGELFF
TRBV19	-	TRBJ2-3	TRBD2	CASTDGGSGGDTQYF
TRBV7-3	-	TRBJ1-2	TRBD1	CASSQTGFADGYTF
TRBV6-5	once	TRBJ1-2	-	CASSYVRGSYGYTF
TRBV25-1	-	TRBJ2-3	-	CASSEGSRDTQYF
TRBV19	-	TRBJ2-7	TRBD1	CASSITDRGLGEQYF